The 18 T cell receptor beta chains given below trace back to one sample, sequenced in a study of T cell responses to AZD1222 COVID-19 vaccine. The method was immunoSEQ multiplex PCR; TCRdb's version includes in-frame clones alone and lacks a portion of them. The profile shows 70,000 to 95,000 clones, approximately 90% of them singletons. Sequencing was performed on peripheral blood, taken 28 days after the second AZD1222 dose. The receptors were gathered from an adult who received the AZD1222 COVID-19 vaccine.

The chain carries TRBV5-4 and TRBJ2-7; maybe TRBD2 (6 bases). CDR1 is SGHNT and CDR2 is YYREEE in the germline V gene (reference sequence). This CDR3 has 13 residues. V dropped 3 bases and J dropped 4 bases, with 11 bases sitting between them. For the CDR3, the DNA is TGTGCCAGCAGCTCCGGGACTTCGTACGAGCAGTACTTC. Translation gives CASSSGTSYEQYF. The full variable domain, completed using reference TRBV5-4 and TRBJ2-7, is ETGVTQSPTHLIKTRGQQVTLRCSSQSGHNTVSWYQQALGQGPQFIFQYYREEENGRGNFPPRFSGLQFPNYSSELNVNALELDDSALYLCASSSGTSYEQYFGPGTRLTVT.

The rearrangement joins TRBV12-3 or TRBV12-4 to TRBJ1-1; D is unclear. V was cut by 6 bases and J by 5 bases, with 10 bases left in between. This CDR3 has 12 amino acids. The CDR3 here is CASRTPGTEAFF. The CDR3 nucleotides read TGTGCCAGCAGGACCCCTGGGACTGAAGCTTTCTTT.

V usage is TRBV3-1 (or the pseudogene TRBV3-2) and J usage is TRBJ2-3, with 12 bases identical to TRBD2. CDR1 LGHDT and CDR2 YNNKEL come from the germline V gene (reference sequence). Trimming at V came to 4 bases and at J to 6 bases, leaving 8 bases not matched to a gene. The length of the CDR3 is 16 residues. CDR3 DNA sequence: TGTGCCAGCAGCCCCTGGACTAGCGGGGTGCGTGATACGCAGTATTTT. This sequence encodes CASSPWTSGVRDTQYF.

The chain carries TRBV18 and TRBJ1-6; 9 bases match TRBD1. Per the germline V gene, CDR1 is KGHSH and CDR2 is LQKENI. The CDR3 spans 19 residues. V dropped 1 base and J dropped 8; count of bases not matched to a gene: 15. The CDR3 bases are TGTGCCAGCTCACCACGTAGTTCCCCGGGACAGGGAAGCGATTCACCCCTCCACTTT. Protein: CASSPRSSPGQGSDSPLHF.

This rearrangement joins TRBV7-2 to TRBJ1-4; D is perhaps TRBD1 (6 bases). Looked up from germline, CDR1 is SGHTA and CDR2 is FQGNSA. V lost 5 bases and J 9 bases, leaving 16 bases between the germline ends. The CDR3 contains 14 residues. The DNA of the CDR3 is TGTGCCAGCAGCCTTTCGGGGGGCAAACAAAAACTGTTTTTT. Protein product: CASSLSGGKQKLFF.

This clone was detected once. The V gene is TRBV5-1, the J gene TRBJ1-5; a weak D match, TRBD1 (6 bases). The CDR3 is made up of 15 amino acids. V lost 4 bases and J 3 bases, leaving 14 bases between the germline ends. Germline CDR1 is SGHRS and CDR2 is YFSETQ. CDR3 sequence: CASSQKGGDNQPQHF. Here the CDR3 DNA reads TGCGCCAGCAGCCAGAAGGGGGGTGACAATCAGCCCCAGCATTTT.

The chain uses TRBV11-2 and TRBJ2-5; TRBD1 agrees at 7 bases. CDR3 size: 14 residues. J lost 0 bases, V lost 6 bases, and 4 bases had no gene match. CDR1 and CDR2 from the germline V gene are SGHAT and FQNNGV. CDR3 coding DNA: TGTGCCAGCAGTTCCAGGGGGTACCAAGAGACCCAGTACTTC. It specifies CASSSRGYQETQYF.

The rearrangement joins TRBV27 to TRBJ2-5, with D perhaps matching TRBD2 (6 bases). The V end lost 3 bases, the J end lost 1 base, and 9 bases lay between the germline ends. Germline lookup yields CDR1 MNHEY and CDR2 SMNVEV (reference sequence). The CDR3 has 14 residues. The CDR3 sequence is CASSFGGIQETQYF. The CDR3, as DNA: TGTGCCAGCAGTTTTGGGGGGATCCAAGAGACCCAGTACTTC.

The chain has TRBV7-3 and TRBJ2-6; no clear D gene. Germline-derived CDR1 and CDR2 are SGHTA and FQGTGA. CDR3 length equals 15 residues. Trimming took off 2 bases at V and 1 base at J, with 6 bases between the two ends. CDR3 protein: CASSLYGSGANVLTF. As DNA, the CDR3 is TGTGCCAGCAGCTTATATGGTTCTGGGGCCAACGTCCTGACTTTC. Full variable domain (remainder filled in from reference TRBV7-3 and TRBJ2-6): GAGVSQTPSNKVTEKGKYVELRCDPISGHTALYWYRQSLGQGPEFLIYFQGTGAADDSGLPNDRFFAVRPEGSVSTLKIQRTERGDSAVYLCASSLYGSGANVLTFGAGSRLTVL.

The gene calls are TRBV2 and TRBJ2-3; 9 bases map to TRBD1. Trimming took 1 base from V and 3 from J; bases not matched to a gene: 8. The CDR3 contains 17 residues. Germline CDR1 reads SNHLY; CDR2 reads FYNNEI. CDR3 nucleotides: TGTGCCAGCAGTGAAGACCCCCTGACAGGGGGGACAGATACGCAGTATTTT. Its protein is CASSEDPLTGGTDTQYF.

This chain connects TRBV29-1 to TRBJ1-6; 8 positions agree with TRBD1. The V gene's germline CDR1 is SQVTM and CDR2 ANQGSEA. Trimming cost V 6 bases and J 5 bases; bases outside gene matches: 6. This CDR3 has 14 amino acids. The CDR3 coding sequence is TGCAGCGTCCAGACAGGGGCGAATAATTCACCCCTCCACTTT. It codes for CSVQTGANNSPLHF.

There are a few counts of this clone. The J gene is TRBJ2-1, the V gene TRBV19; 8 bases match TRBD1. The CDR3 has 15 amino acids. With 5 bases clipped from V and 8 bases from J, the junction kept 11 bases outside the gene matches. Germline V gene data show CDR1 as LNHDA and CDR2 as SQIVND (reference sequence). The CDR3 DNA reads TGTGCCAGTAGTTTCTCTAGGACAGGGCTACATGAGCAGTTCTTC. This translates into CASSFSRTGLHEQFF.

The chain employs TRBV9 and TRBJ2-7; D remains ambiguous. Germline values: CDR1 SGDLS, CDR2 YYNGEE. Trimming took 4 bases from V and 7 from J, leaving 18 bases between them. This CDR3 spans 14 amino acids. This CDR3 is CASSQNPQFREQYF. DNA of the CDR3: TGTGCCAGCAGCCAAAATCCACAGTTTAGGGAGCAGTACTTC. Full variable domain (rest looked up from reference TRBV9 and TRBJ2-7): DSGVTQTPKHLITATGQRVTLRCSPRSGDLSVYWYQQSLDQGLQFLIQYYNGEERAKGNILERFSAQQFPDLHSELNLSSLELGDSALYFCASSQNPQFREQYFGPGTRLTVT.

This clone has only a few counts. The chain is built from TRBV4-1 and TRBJ1-5; 8 positions match TRBD1. Germline CDR1 reads MGHRA; CDR2 reads YSYEKL. V lost 3 bases and J lost 6; bases outside the gene matches: 4. There are 14 residues in the CDR3. The CDR3 is CASSQPGGSQPQHF. The CDR3, as DNA: TGCGCCAGCAGCCAGCCAGGGGGCAGTCAGCCCCAGCATTTT.

This clone was seen a handful of times. The CDR3, as DNA: TGTGCCAGCAGTGACCCGGCCAGGGCACGGAACGAGCAGTACTTC. Residues: CASSDPARARNEQYF. The V call is TRBV2, the J call TRBJ2-7; maybe TRBD1 (5 bases). Looked up from germline, CDR1 is SNHLY and CDR2 is FYNNEI. V was shortened by 3 bases and J by 5 bases, with 17 bases between the two germline ends. This CDR3 has 15 residues.

The chain recombines TRBV5-1 with TRBJ2-3, with D maybe TRBD1 (6 bases). Germline lookup yields CDR1 SGHRS and CDR2 YFSETQ. Trimming cost V 5 bases and J 2 bases, with 15 bases left between them. The CDR3 totals 15 residues. The CDR3 nucleotides read TGCGCCAGCAGATGGGCAGGGGAGTCCACAGATACGCAGTATTTT. It translates to CASRWAGESTDTQYF.

The chain uses TRBV5-1 and TRBJ2-7, with 7 bases that match TRBD1. Unmatched junction bases numbered 9, after V lost 4 bases and J lost 2 bases. Germline V gives CDR1 SGHRS, CDR2 YFSETQ. The CDR3 consists of 15 residues. CDR3 region: CASSLVGTEPYEQYF. DNA of the CDR3: TGCGCCAGCAGCCTAGTGGGGACAGAGCCCTACGAGCAGTACTTC.

V is TRBV7-2 and J is TRBJ2-1; 7 nucleotides line up with TRBD2. The germline CDR1 and CDR2 sequences are SGHTA and FQGNSA. CDR3 size: 18 residues. V gave up 5 bases and J gave up 2 bases; unmatched junction bases: 15. For the CDR3, the DNA is TGTGCCAGCAGCCTGAAACCTAGCGGAGCAACTACCTACAATGAGCAGTTCTTC. Translating it yields CASSLKPSGATTYNEQFF.